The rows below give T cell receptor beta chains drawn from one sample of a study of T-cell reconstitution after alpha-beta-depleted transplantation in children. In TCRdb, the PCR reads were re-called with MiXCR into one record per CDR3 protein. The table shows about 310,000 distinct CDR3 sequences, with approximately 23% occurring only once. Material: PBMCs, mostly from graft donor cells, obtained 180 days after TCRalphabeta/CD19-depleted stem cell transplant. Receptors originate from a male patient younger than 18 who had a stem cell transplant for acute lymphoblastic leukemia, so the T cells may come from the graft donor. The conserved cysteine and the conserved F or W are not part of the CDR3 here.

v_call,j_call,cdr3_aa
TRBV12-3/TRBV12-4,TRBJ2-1,ACSLALGWPTSYNEQF
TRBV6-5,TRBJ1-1,ASSYSRPGRAEAF
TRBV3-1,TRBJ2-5,ASSHPGTLAGEETQY
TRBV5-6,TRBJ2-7,ASLPAGAPSYEQY
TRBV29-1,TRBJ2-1,SVERGTSGTEQF
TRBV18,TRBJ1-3,ASSPTGGSSGNTIY
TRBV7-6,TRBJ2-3,ASSATGLTSTDTQY
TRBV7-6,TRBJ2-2,ASSPGWRGNTGELF
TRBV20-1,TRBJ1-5,SARTRLLDRRQPQH
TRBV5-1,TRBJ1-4,ASSLVGQAIFAKLF
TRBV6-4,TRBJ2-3,ASIDRLAGGRDTQY
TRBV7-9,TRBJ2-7,ASSPLKGDSISYEQY
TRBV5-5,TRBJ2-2,ASRKTSGNTGELF
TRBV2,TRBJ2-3,ASSRLAQRTDTQY
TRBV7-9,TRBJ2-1,ASSGTLYNEQF
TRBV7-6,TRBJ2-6,ASSARSGANVLT
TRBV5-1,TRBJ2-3,ASSLEVGADTQY
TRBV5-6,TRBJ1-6,ASSLGLGQPYNSPLH
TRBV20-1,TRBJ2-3,SALASVDTQY
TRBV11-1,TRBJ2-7,ASSLAITYEQY
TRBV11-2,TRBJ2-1,ASSLGTAGTGYYNEQF
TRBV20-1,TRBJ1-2,SVRDPGRGFGYT
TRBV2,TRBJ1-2,ASRAGAGSYT
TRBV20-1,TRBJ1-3,SARDGTAPSGNTIY
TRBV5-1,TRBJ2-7,ASSHSGSSYEQY
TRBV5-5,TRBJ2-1,ASSFEGQSYNEQF
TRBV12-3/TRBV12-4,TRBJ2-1,ASSLGERSYNEQF
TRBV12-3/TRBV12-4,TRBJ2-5,ASSQDRVSTRFGETQY
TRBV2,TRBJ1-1,ASSEGPAGFTEAF
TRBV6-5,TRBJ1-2,ASSFLTGGYGYT
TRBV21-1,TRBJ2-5,ASSASGQGTQY
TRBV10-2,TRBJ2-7,ASSELIGSYEQY
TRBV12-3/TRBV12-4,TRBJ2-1,ASSLVRGPSDNEQF